The 10 T cell receptor beta chains below all came from one sample that was sequenced in a study of blood T cell repertoires in COVID-19. The table came from immunoSEQ multiplex PCR; TCRdb's copy has only in-frame clones and leaves some out. In the table there are about 350,000 clones, about 90% of which are singletons. Sequenced: PBMCs or T cells enriched from blood (not recorded which). The receptors originated from a woman in her twenties or thirties who had recovered from COVID-19.

This chain uses TRBV18 with TRBJ1-6, with D tentatively TRBD1 (6 bases). V was clipped by 2 bases and J by 10 bases, with 15 bases between them. CDR1 KGHSH and CDR2 LQKENI come from the germline V gene. The CDR3 is 15 residues long. In DNA, the CDR3 is TGTGCCAGCTCACCAGGGGGGGCAGGGCGCTCACCCCTCCACTTT. Its translation: CASSPGGAGRSPLHF.

This clone was recorded a few times. The chain uses TRBV12-3 or TRBV12-4 and TRBJ1-1, with D uncertain. The length of the CDR3 is 13 residues. V was shortened by 6 bases and J by 1 base, with 9 bases between the two germline ends. CDR3 region: CASSPTTNTEAFF. The CDR3 bases are TGTGCCAGCAGCCCAACAACGAACACTGAAGCTTTCTTT.

The chain uses TRBV10-3 and TRBJ2-3; 8 bases align to TRBD2. The CDR3 length is 16 residues. With V trimmed by 4 bases and J by 0 bases, 6 bases remained unmatched. The germline V gene encodes CDR1 ENHRY and CDR2 SYGVKD. CDR3 nucleotides: TGTGCCATCAGTGCCCTCGGGGGGGCTAGCACAGATACGCAGTATTTT. It translates to CAISALGGASTDTQYF.

This rearrangement joins TRBV11-2 to TRBJ2-7; D uncertain. V lost 1 base and J lost 2, with 9 bases in between. The CDR3 sequence is 14 residues long. Germline CDR1 reads SGHAT; CDR2 reads FQNNGV. CDR3 in amino acids: CASSLVPAAYEQYF. The CDR3, as DNA: TGTGCCAGCAGCTTAGTCCCCGCGGCCTACGAGCAGTACTTC. The complete variable domain, with remaining parts taken from reference TRBV11-2 and TRBJ2-7, reads EAGVAQSPRYKIIEKRQSVAFWCNPISGHATLYWYQQILGQGPKLLIQFQNNGVVDDSQLPKDRFSAERLKGVDSTLKIQPAKLEDSAVYLCASSLVPAAYEQYFGPGTRLTVT.

CDR3 in DNA: TGTGCCAGCAGCCAAGAAGGACAGGGTTCTAACTATGGCTACACCTTC. It translates to CASSQEGQGSNYGYTF. The chain is built from TRBV3-1 (or the pseudogene TRBV3-2) and TRBJ1-2; 8 positions match TRBD1. Losses at the gene ends were 0 bases for V and 0 bases for J; bases not matched to a gene: 3. The CDR3 is 16 residues long. CDR1 is LGHDT and CDR2 is YNNKEL in the germline V gene (reference sequence).

J is TRBJ2-5 and V is TRBV14; 7 bases are a match to TRBD2. Germline V gene sequence: CDR1 SGHDN, CDR2 FVKESK. There are 13 residues in the CDR3. Germline trimming cut 3 bases from V and 5 bases from J; bases unmatched to any gene: 3. CDR3 region: CASSHETSETQYF. The CDR3 DNA reads as TGTGCCAGCAGCCATGAGACTAGCGAGACCCAGTACTTC.

On this clone: Other DNA sequences within the sample encode an identical CDR3. The rearrangement links TRBV27 to TRBJ2-7, with TRBD1 matching 7 bases. Trimming at V came to 4 bases and at J to 2 bases, leaving 5 bases not matched to a gene. The germline gives CDR1 MNHEY, CDR2 SMNVEV (reference sequence). The CDR3 spans 14 residues. CDR3 region: CASSSTGSTYEQYF. The CDR3 coding sequence is TGTGCCAGCAGTTCGACAGGGTCGACCTACGAGCAGTACTTC.

The sample holds one count of this clone. V and J are TRBV19 and TRBJ1-1, with D perhaps TRBD1 (6 bases). Germline V gives CDR1 LNHDA, CDR2 SQIVND (reference sequence). The CDR3 runs 15 residues. V lost 4 bases to trimming and J lost 1 base, with 13 bases between them. DNA of the CDR3: TGTGCCAGTAGTACACCCTCAGGGGCGAACACTGAAGCTTTCTTT. Encoded protein: CASSTPSGANTEAFF.

The rearrangement joins TRBV29-1 to TRBJ1-4; TRBD1 aligns across 9 bases. The V gene end was trimmed by 6 bases and the J gene end by 3 bases; junction bases not matched to a gene: 5. Germline V gene data show CDR1 as SQVTM and CDR2 as ANQGSEA. The CDR3 loop spans 14 amino acids. This chain's CDR3 is CSVTGTGPNEKLFF. DNA for the CDR3: TGCAGCGTGACCGGGACAGGGCCTAATGAAAAACTGTTTTTT.

The CDR3 region has the DNA TGTGCCAGCAGGGGGACAGGGGGTTCCCCTTATAGCAATCAGCCCCAGCATTTT. Translated, it gives CASRGTGGSPYSNQPQHF. The chain carries TRBV2 and TRBJ1-5, with 11 bases aligning to TRBD1. Germline trimming cut 6 bases from V and 0 bases from J; bases unmatched to any gene: 10. Per germline, CDR1 SNHLY and CDR2 FYNNEI. CDR3 size: 18 residues.